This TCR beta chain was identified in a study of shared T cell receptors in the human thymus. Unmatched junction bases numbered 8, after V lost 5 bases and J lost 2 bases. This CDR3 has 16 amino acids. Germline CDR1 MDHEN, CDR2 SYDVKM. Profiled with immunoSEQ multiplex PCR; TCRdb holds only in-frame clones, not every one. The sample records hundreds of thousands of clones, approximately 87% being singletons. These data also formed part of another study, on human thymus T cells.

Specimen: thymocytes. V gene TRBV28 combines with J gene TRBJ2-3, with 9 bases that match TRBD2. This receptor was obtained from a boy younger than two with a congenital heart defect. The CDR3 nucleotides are TGTGCCAGCAGTCCTGGGACTAGCATCCTCACAGATACGCAGTATTTT. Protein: CASSPGTSILTDTQYF.